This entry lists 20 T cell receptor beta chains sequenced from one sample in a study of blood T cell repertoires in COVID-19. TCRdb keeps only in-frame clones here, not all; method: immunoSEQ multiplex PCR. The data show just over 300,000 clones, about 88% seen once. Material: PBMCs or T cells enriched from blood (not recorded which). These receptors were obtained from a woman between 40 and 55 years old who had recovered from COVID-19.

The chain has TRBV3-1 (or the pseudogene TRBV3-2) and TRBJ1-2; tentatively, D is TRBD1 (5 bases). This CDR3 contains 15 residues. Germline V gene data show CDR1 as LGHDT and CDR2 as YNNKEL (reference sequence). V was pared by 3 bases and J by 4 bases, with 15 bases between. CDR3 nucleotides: TGTGCCAGCAGCCATGGACATTCGTCCTTCTATGGCTACACCTTC. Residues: CASSHGHSSFYGYTF.

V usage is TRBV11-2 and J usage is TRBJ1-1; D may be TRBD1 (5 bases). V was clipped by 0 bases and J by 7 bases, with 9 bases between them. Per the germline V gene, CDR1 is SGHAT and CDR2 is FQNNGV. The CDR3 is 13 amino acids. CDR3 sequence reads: CASSLDSTDEAFF. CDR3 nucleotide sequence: TGTGCCAGCAGCTTAGATTCGACAGATGAAGCTTTCTTT.

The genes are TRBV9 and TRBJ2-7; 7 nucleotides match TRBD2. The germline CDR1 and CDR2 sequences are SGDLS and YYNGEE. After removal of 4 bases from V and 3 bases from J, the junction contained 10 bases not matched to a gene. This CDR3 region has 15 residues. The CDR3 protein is CASSPEAGLRYEQYF. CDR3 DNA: TGTGCCAGCAGCCCCGAGGCGGGACTACGCTACGAGCAGTACTTC.

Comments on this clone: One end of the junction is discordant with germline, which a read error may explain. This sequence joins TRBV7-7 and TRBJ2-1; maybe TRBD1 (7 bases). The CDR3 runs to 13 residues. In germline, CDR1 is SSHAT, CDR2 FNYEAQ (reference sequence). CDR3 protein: CASSLGGGGEQFF. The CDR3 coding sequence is TGTGCTAGCAGCTTAGGAGGGGGCGGTGAGCAGTTCTTC.

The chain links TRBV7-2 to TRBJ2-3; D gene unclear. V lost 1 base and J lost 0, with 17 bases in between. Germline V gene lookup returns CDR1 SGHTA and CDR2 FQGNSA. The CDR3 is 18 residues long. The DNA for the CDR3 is TGTGCCAGCAGCTTAGTCAGCATGAAGCGAACTAGCACAGATACGCAGTATTTT. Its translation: CASSLVSMKRTSTDTQYF.

The CDR3 DNA sequence: TGCGCCAGCAGCCAAGCGCCCGCTAGCGGCACCGGGGAGCTGTTTTTT. This sequence encodes CASSQAPASGTGELFF. The chain carries TRBV4-3 and TRBJ2-2; 7 bases agree with TRBD2. The CDR3 is 16 amino acids. J was trimmed by 4 bases and V by 1 base; bases with no gene match: 6. The V gene's germline CDR1 is LGHNA and CDR2 YSLEER.

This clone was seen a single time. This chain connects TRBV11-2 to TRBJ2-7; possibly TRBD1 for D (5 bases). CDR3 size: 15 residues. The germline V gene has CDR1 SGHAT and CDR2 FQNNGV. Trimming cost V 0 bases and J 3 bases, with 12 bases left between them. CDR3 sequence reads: CASSLDQGLVYEQYF. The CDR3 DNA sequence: TGTGCCAGCAGCTTAGATCAGGGTCTTGTCTACGAGCAGTACTTC.

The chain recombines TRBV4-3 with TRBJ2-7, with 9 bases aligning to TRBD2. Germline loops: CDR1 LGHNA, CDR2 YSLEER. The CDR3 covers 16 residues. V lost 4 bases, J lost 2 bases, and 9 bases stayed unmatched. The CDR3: CASSPQAGGGPYEQYF. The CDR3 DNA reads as TGCGCCAGCAGCCCCCAAGCGGGAGGAGGTCCCTACGAGCAGTACTTC.

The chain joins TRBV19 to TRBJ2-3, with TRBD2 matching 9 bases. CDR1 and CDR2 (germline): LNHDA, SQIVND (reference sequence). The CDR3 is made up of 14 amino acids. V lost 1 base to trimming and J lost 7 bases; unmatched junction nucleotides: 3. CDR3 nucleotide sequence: TGTGCCAGTAGTATAGGTAGCGGGGGTAATACGCAGTATTTT. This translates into CASSIGSGGNTQYF.

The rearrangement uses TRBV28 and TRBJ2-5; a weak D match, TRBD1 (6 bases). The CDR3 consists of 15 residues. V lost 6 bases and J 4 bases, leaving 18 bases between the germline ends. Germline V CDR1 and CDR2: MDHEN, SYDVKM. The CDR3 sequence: CASSFEEAGAETQYF. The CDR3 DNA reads TGTGCCAGCAGCTTTGAGGAAGCAGGGGCAGAGACCCAGTACTTC.

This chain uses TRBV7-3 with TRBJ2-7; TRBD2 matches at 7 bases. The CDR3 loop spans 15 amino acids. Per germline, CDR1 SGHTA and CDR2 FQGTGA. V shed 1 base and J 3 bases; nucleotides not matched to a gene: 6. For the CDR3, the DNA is TGTGCCAGCAGCTTAAGGCGAGCGGGAAACTACGAGCAGTACTTC. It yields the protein CASSLRRAGNYEQYF.

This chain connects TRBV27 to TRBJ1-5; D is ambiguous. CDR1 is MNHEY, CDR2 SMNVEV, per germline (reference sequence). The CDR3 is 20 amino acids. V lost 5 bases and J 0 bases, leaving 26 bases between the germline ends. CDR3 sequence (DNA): TGTGCCAGCAGTGCCAAGGGAGGCGCTTCCAATATCGGTAGCAATCAGCCCCAGCATTTT. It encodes CASSAKGGASNIGSNQPQHF.

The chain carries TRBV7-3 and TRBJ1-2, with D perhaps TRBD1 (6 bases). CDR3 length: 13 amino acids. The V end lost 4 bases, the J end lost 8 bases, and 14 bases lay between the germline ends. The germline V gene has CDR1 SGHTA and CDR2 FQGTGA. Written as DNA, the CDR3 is TGTGCCAGCAGCTCCGGTTGGGGGCACGGCTACACCTTC. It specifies CASSSGWGHGYTF.

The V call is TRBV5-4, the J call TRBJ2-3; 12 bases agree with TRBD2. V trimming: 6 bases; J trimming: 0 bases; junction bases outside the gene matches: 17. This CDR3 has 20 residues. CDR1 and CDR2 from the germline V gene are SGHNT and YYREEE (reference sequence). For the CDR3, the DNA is TGTGCCAGCACTCCAATTAGGGGACTAGCGGGTCAAACGAGCACAGATACGCAGTATTTT. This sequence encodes CASTPIRGLAGQTSTDTQYF.

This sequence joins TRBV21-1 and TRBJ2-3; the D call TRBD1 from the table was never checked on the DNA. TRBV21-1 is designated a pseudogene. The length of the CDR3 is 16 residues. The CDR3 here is CASSKGGRAGTDTQYF. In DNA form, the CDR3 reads TGTGCCAGCAGCAAAGGGGGCAGGGCCGGCACAGATACGCAGTATTTT.

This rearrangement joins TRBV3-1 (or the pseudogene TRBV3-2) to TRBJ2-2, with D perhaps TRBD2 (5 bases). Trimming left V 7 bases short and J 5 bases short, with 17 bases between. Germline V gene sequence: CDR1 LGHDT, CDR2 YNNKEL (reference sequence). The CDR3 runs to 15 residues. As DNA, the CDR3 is TGTGCCAGCAAAAAACGGGGAGAATCTACCGGGGAGCTGTTTTTT. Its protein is CASKKRGESTGELFF.

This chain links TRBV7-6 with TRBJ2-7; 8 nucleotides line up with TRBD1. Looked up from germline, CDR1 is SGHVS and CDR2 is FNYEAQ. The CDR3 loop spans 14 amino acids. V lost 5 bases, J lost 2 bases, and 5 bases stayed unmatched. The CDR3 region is CASSAGQATYEQYF. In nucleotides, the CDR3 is TGTGCCAGCAGCGCGGGACAGGCTACCTACGAGCAGTACTTC.

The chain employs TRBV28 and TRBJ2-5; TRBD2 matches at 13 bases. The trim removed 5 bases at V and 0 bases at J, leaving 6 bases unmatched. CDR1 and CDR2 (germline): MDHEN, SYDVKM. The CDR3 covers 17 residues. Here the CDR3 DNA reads TGTGCCAGCAGTCGGACTAGCGGGGGCCTGTACCAAGAGACCCAGTACTTC. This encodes CASSRTSGGLYQETQYF. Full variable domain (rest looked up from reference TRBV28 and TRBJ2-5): DVKVTQSSRYLVKRTGEKVFLECVQDMDHENMFWYRQDPGLGLRLIYFSYDVKMKEKGDIPEGYSVSREKKERFSLILESASTNQTSMYLCASSRTSGGLYQETQYFGPGTRLLVL.

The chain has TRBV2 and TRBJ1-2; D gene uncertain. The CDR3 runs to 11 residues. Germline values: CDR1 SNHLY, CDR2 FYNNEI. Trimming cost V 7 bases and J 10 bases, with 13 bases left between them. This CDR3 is CASITQRFYTF. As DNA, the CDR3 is TGTGCCAGCATTACCCAACGGTTCTACACCTTC.

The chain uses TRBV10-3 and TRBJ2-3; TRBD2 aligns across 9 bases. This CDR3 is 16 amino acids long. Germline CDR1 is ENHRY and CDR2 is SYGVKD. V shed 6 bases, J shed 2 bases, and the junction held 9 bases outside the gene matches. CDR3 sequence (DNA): TGTGCCATCAGACCTAGCGGGAAATCCTCCACAGATACGCAGTATTTT. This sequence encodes CAIRPSGKSSTDTQYF.